This is a list of T cell receptor beta chains from one sample in a study of CD8+ T cells in alopecia areata. The assay was immunoSEQ multiplex PCR, and TCRdb's table has in-frame clones only and misses some. The repertoire includes 150,000 to 200,000 clones, 45% to 60% of them detected once, and around 4.8% sits in the top ten. Sequencing was performed on CD4+ T cells sorted from blood. Receptor source: a human donor in good health. The CDR3 runs from the conserved cysteine through the conserved F or W. A D gene is named only where the DNA matches it firmly. The size of a clone is reported for some rows only, either as once, few or many, or as a class for expanded clones.

NA | TRBJ2-6 | TRBV30 | NA | TGTGCCTGGGGACGGTTCTCTGGGGCCAACGTCCTGACTTTC | CAWGRFSGANVLTF
few | TRBJ1-1 | TRBV29-1 | NA | TGCAGCGTTGGCAGGGTCGGGACTGAAGCTTTCTTT | CSVGRVGTEAFF
once | TRBJ2-5 | TRBV29-1 | TRBD1 | TGCAGCGGGGGACAGGGACACCAAGAGACCCAGTACTTC | CSGGQGHQETQYF
NA | TRBJ2-5 | TRBV6-1 | NA | TGTGCCAGCAGAGGAGAGACCCAGTACTTC | CASRGETQYF
NA | TRBJ2-7 | TRBV29-1 | NA | TGCAGCGTTAGGTATTTGTGGCCGCCCGAGGGCGAGCAGTACTTC | CSVRYLWPPEGEQYF
few | TRBJ2-5 | TRBV30 | NA | TGTGCCTGGAGCCCCCCGCGAGAGACCCAGTACTTC | CAWSPPRETQYF
NA | TRBJ2-5 | TRBV4-1 | NA | TGCGCCAGCAGCCACACGATAACCGGGACTCGGGGGGAGACCCAGTACTTC | CASSHTITGTRGETQYF
NA | TRBJ1-1 | TRBV4-2 | TRBD1 | TGTGCCAGCAGCCAACCGTCAGGGGGCTTCGAAGCTTTCTTT | CASSQPSGGFEAFF
NA | TRBJ1-1 | TRBV18 | TRBD1 | TGTGCCAGCTCACCAGGACAGGTAGGATACGAAGCTTTCTTT | CASSPGQVGYEAFF
NA | TRBJ1-5 | TRBV29-1 | NA | TGCAGCGTAGGGGACGGCCATCAGCCCCAGCATTTT | CSVGDGHQPQHF
NA | TRBJ2-3 | TRBV27 | NA | TGTGCCAGCAGTTCCTTAGCGGCTTCTAGCACAGATACGCAGTATTTT | CASSSLAASSTDTQYF
NA | TRBJ2-7 | TRBV28 | TRBD2 | TGTGCCAGCAGTTTATTCCTAGCGGGAGTCCCCTACGAGCAGTACTTC | CASSLFLAGVPYEQYF
few | TRBJ2-7 | TRBV5-1 | NA | TGCGCCAGCAGCCTAGAGGGTGTCGAGCAGTACTTC | CASSLEGVEQYF
once | TRBJ2-1 | TRBV25-1 | NA | TGTGCCAGCGTCGCTAAGGGGGGAGGGGCCCCATTCTTC | CASVAKGGGAPFF
NA | TRBJ2-7 | TRBV7-9 | NA | TGTGCCAGCAGCTCAGACCGAGCCAGGGCCTACGAGCAGTACTTC | CASSSDRARAYEQYF
NA | TRBJ1-2 | TRBV30 | NA | TGTGCCTGGAGTGTCGTGTCCCTAGGTGGCTACACCTTC | CAWSVVSLGGYTF
NA | TRBJ2-1 | TRBV29-1 | NA | TGCAGCGTTGAAGATTACTTGCCTCGGGGTTATGAGCAGTTCTTC | CSVEDYLPRGYEQFF
few | TRBJ2-1 | TRBV7-9 | TRBD2 | TGTGCCAGCAGCTTTTGGACTAGAGGCAATGAGCAGTTCTTC | CASSFWTRGNEQFF
NA | TRBJ1-2 | TRBV30 | NA | TGTGCCTTGGGGGCAGAAAATAACTATGGCTACACCTTC | CALGAENNYGYTF
few | TRBJ2-7 | TRBV11-2 | TRBD1 | TGTGCCAGCAGCTTAGGCCGGGACAGGGGCTCCTACGAGCAGTACTTC | CASSLGRDRGSYEQYF
NA | TRBJ2-5 | TRBV4-2 | NA | TGTGCCAGCAGCCAAGGAGTTTCGGGGGAAGAGACCCAGTACTTC | CASSQGVSGEETQYF
NA | TRBJ1-2 | TRBV2 | NA | TGTGCCGGCCAACGACCCCAGGGCTACACCTTC | CAGQRPQGYTF
few | TRBJ1-5 | TRBV30 | NA | TGTGCCTGGAGTGTACGTGGAGATCAGCCCCAGCATTTT | CAWSVRGDQPQHF
NA | TRBJ2-2 | TRBV5-6 | NA | TGTGCCAGCAGCCCACCACGTGGGCGGATGAACACCGGGGAGCTGTTTTTT | CASSPPRGRMNTGELFF
few | TRBJ2-1 | TRBV15 | NA | TGTGCCACCAGCAACCTGGGCCGGGAGTGGGATGAGCAGTTCTTC | CATSNLGREWDEQFF
NA | TRBJ2-2 | TRBV5-1 | NA | TGCGCCAGCAGCTTGGTGTGGGCCCTTAACACCGGGGAGCTGTTTTTT | CASSLVWALNTGELFF
few | TRBJ2-7 | TRBV29-1 | NA | TGCAGCGTTGCCTATACAGGCCCTCGGGAGCAGTACTTC | CSVAYTGPREQYF
few | TRBJ2-3 | TRBV9 | TRBD1 | TGTGCCAGCAGCGCGGGACAGGGCAGCACAGATACGCAGTATTTT | CASSAGQGSTDTQYF
NA | TRBJ2-3 | TRBV25-1 | NA | TGTGCCAGCAGTCTCGCGAGTAGCACAGATACGCAGTATTTT | CASSLASSTDTQYF
NA | TRBJ2-2 | TRBV11-2 | NA | TGTGCCAGCAGCCGCGACACCGGGGAGCTGTTTTTT | CASSRDTGELFF
NA | TRBJ2-7 | TRBV2 | TRBD2 | TGTGCCAGGGGGGTTGCGGGAGTCCACGAGCAGTACTTC | CARGVAGVHEQYF
NA | TRBJ2-3 | TRBV6-5 | NA | TGTGCCAGCAGTTACCCAAAGGCTGGCACAGATACGCAGTATTTT | CASSYPKAGTDTQYF
once | TRBJ1-1 | TRBV15 | NA | TGTGCCACCAGCAGAGATCCAGCGGGGACTGAAGCTTTCTTT | CATSRDPAGTEAFF
NA | TRBJ2-3 | TRBV30 | TRBD2 | TGTGCCTGGTCGGGAGGGCGAGCAGATACGCAGTATTTT | CAWSGGRADTQYF
few | TRBJ1-3 | TRBV30 | NA | TGTGCCTGGAGTGTACCTGGAAACACCATATATTTT | CAWSVPGNTIYF
NA | TRBJ2-3 | TRBV30 | NA | TGTGCCTGGACTTTGCCGCGGCCTAGATTACCAGATACGCAGTATTTT | CAWTLPRPRLPDTQYF
NA | TRBJ2-1 | TRBV2 | TRBD2 | TGTGCCAGTACTAGCGCCAGCTACAATGAGCAGTTCTTC | CASTSASYNEQFF
NA | TRBJ1-5 | TRBV4-1 | TRBD1 | TGCGCCAGCAGCCAAGTGACAGGGAGCCGCAATCAGCCCCAGCATTTT | CASSQVTGSRNQPQHF
NA | TRBJ1-2 | TRBV19 | NA | TGTGCCAGTAGCCCTGCGGGTCCCTATGGCTACACCTTC | CASSPAGPYGYTF
few | TRBJ1-2 | TRBV29-1 | NA | TGCAGCGTTGGGACGGATTGGGACTATGGCTACACCTTC | CSVGTDWDYGYTF
NA | TRBJ2-5 | TRBV2 | NA | TGTGCCAGCAATCGGAACACTCAAGAGACCCAGTACTTC | CASNRNTQETQYF
NA | TRBJ1-5 | TRBV10-2 | NA | TGCGCCAGCAGTGGAGATCGGTCACAGCCCCAGCATTTT | CASSGDRSQPQHF
NA | TRBJ2-5 | TRBV7-2 | TRBD2 | TGTGCCAGCAGCCCTGGGTCTAGCGGGAGTTGGGAGACCCAGTACTTC | CASSPGSSGSWETQYF
NA | TRBJ2-7 | TRBV27 | NA | TGTGCCAGCAGTTTAGCGGCGGGACTCCGAAGGGTCGAGCAGTACTTC | CASSLAAGLRRVEQYF
NA | TRBJ2-4 | TRBV13 | NA | TGTGCCAGCAGCCACAATTACCGACTCGCCGGGCACATTCAGTACTTC | CASSHNYRLAGHIQYF
NA | TRBJ2-2 | TRBV6-6 | NA | TGTGCCAGCAGTTACACGGGGGCAAACACCGGGGAGCTGTTTTTT | CASSYTGANTGELFF
NA | TRBJ2-1 | TRBV29-1 | NA | TGCAGCGTTGGGCCACAGTACTCCTACAATGAGCAGTTCTTC | CSVGPQYSYNEQFF
NA | TRBJ2-3 | TRBV28 | NA | TGTGCCAGCAGTGACCCCCGCGGGTCTAGCACAGATACGCAGTATTTT | CASSDPRGSSTDTQYF
NA | TRBJ2-3 | TRBV15 | NA | TGTGCCACCAGCAGAGGGTCCAGGAGTAGCACAGATACGCAGTATTTT | CATSRGSRSSTDTQYF
few | TRBJ2-4 | TRBV19 | NA | TGTGCCAGCGCATCCAAGGTTCTCAAAAACATTCAGTACTTC | CASASKVLKNIQYF
once | TRBJ2-7 | TRBV29-1 | NA | TGCAGCGTTGTGGTCACCTACGAGCAGTACTTC | CSVVVTYEQYF
NA | TRBJ2-2 | TRBV5-1 | TRBD2 | TGCGCCAGCAGCTCCCTAGCGGGAGGGTATACCGGGGAGCTGTTTTTT | CASSSLAGGYTGELFF
NA | TRBJ2-3 | TRBV5-1 | TRBD2 | TGCGCCAGCAGCAGTACACAGGCTAGCGGACGGAGAAGCACAGATACGCAGTATTTT | CASSSTQASGRRSTDTQYF
few | TRBJ1-5 | TRBV5-8 | TRBD1 | TGTGCCAGCAGCCGCCGGGGACAGGGGAGAGCACAGCCCCAGCATTTT | CASSRRGQGRAQPQHF